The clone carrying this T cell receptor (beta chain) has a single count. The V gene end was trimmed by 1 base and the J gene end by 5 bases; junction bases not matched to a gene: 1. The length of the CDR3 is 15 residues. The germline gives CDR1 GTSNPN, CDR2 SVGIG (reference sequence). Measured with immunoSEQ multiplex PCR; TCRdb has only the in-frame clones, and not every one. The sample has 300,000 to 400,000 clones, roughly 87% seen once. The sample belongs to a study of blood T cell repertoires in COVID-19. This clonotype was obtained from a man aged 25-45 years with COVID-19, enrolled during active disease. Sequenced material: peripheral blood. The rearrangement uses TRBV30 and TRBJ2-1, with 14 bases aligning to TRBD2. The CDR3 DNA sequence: TGTGCCTGGAGTGCGGGACTAGCGGGGGACAATGAGCAGTTCTTC. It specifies CAWSAGLAGDNEQFF.